What follows are 24 T cell receptor beta chains derived from one specimen sequenced in a study of naive and memory T cell subsets. Two oligonucleotides, mixed equimolar, formed the beta constant-region primer covering TRBC1 and TRBC2. TCRdb re-derived calls from the UMI-ligation and nested PCR reads in MiXCR, one entry per CDR3 protein. Of approximately 85,000 distinct CDR3 sequences listed, 7% are singletons. Sequencing input: central memory CD4+ T cells from blood. The origin of the receptors is a human donor in good health.

In its sample, this clonotype was seen many times. V gene TRBV7-9 combines with J gene TRBJ1-2, with no clear D. The CDR3 loop spans 13 amino acids. The ends were cut back, 1 base at V and 4 bases at J, with 7 bases in the middle. Germline V lookup: CDR1 SEHNR, CDR2 FQNEAQ (reference sequence). The CDR3 region has the DNA TGTGCCAGCAGCTTAGTGGATTCCTATGGCTACACCTTC. This translates into CASSLVDSYGYTF.

This clonotype was found many times. CDR3: CASSLALGGNTEAFF. CDR3 in DNA: TGTGCCAGCAGCTTAGCGCTGGGCGGGAACACTGAAGCTTTCTTT. The rearrangement uses TRBV7-8 and TRBJ1-1; D is ambiguous. Trimming took off 0 bases at V and 1 base at J, with 9 bases between the two ends. This CDR3 has 15 amino acids. CDR1 and CDR2 (germline): SGHVS, FQNEAQ.

This clonotype was detected many times. The chain is built from TRBV4-2 and TRBJ2-4; D might be TRBD2 (5 bases). Germline V gives CDR1 LGHNA, CDR2 YNFKEQ. The CDR3 consists of 17 residues. V was cut by 0 bases and J by 3 bases, with 15 bases left in between. The CDR3 nucleotides are TGTGCCAGCAGCCAAGACCCCGCGGGTAGGGTCAAAAACATTCAGTACTTC. It yields the protein CASSQDPAGRVKNIQYF.

This clonotype occurred many times. The chain links TRBV6-2 or TRBV6-3 to TRBJ2-1, with 13 bases lining up with TRBD2. The CDR3 contains 15 residues. Trimming cost V 5 bases and J 14 bases; bases outside gene matches: 12. Germline CDR1 is MNHEY and CDR2 is SVGEGT. The CDR3 nucleotides are TGTGCCAGCAGTCCTCCGACTCAGACTAGCGGGAGGAAGTTCTTC. Residues: CASSPPTQTSGRKFF.

This clonotype was detected a few times. The chain has TRBV6-2 or TRBV6-3 and TRBJ2-2; TRBD2 aligns across 10 bases. The CDR3 has 15 amino acids. Germline lookup yields CDR1 MNHEY and CDR2 SVGEGT. Trimming took 6 bases from V and 3 from J; bases not matched to a gene: 4. CDR3 in DNA: TGTGCCAGCAGCAGACTAGCGGGCGACACCGGGGAGCTGTTTTTT. Amino acids: CASSRLAGDTGELFF.

At least ten counts were recorded for this clonotype. The chain combines TRBV2 with TRBJ2-7, with D maybe TRBD2 (6 bases). Germline V gene lookup returns CDR1 SNHLY and CDR2 FYNNEI. The CDR3 is made up of 14 amino acids. The V gene lost 3 bases and the J gene lost 2 bases, with 11 bases spanning the gap. CDR3 DNA sequence: TGTGCCAGCAGTGAGAATGCGGGGACCTACGAGCAGTACTTC. Encoded protein: CASSENAGTYEQYF.

This clonotype has ten or more counts. This sequence joins TRBV12-3 or TRBV12-4 and TRBJ2-7; perhaps TRBD1 as D (6 bases). The CDR3 totals 13 residues. V shed 1 base and J shed 2 bases, with 6 bases lying between them. CDR3 in amino acids: CASSLGGPYEQYF. The DNA for the CDR3 is TGTGCCAGCAGTTTAGGGGGGCCCTACGAGCAGTACTTC.

The CDR3 coding sequence is TGTGCCAGCAGCCAACTAACGACTAGCGGAGATACGCAGTATTTT. Translated: CASSQLTTSGDTQYF. This sequence joins TRBV3-1 and TRBJ2-3, with TRBD2 matching 9 bases. The CDR3 sequence is 15 residues long. CDR1 and CDR2 from the germline V gene are LGHDT and YNNKEL (reference sequence). V was pared by 2 bases and J by 5 bases, with 5 bases of the junction left unmatched.

This clonotype was picked up a small number of times. The J gene is TRBJ2-5, the V gene TRBV12-3 or TRBV12-4, with D hard to call. Trimming cost V 3 bases and J 0 bases, with 14 bases left between them. The CDR3 loop spans 16 amino acids. The CDR3 nucleotides read TGTGCCAGCAGTTTTTCGGGTGTACCACACCAAGAGACCCAGTACTTC. It translates to CASSFSGVPHQETQYF.

This clonotype was observed at least ten times. This chain joins TRBV4-3 and TRBJ2-3, with D hard to call. Germline lookup yields CDR1 LGHNA and CDR2 YSLEER. The CDR3 has 15 amino acids. Trimming took off 4 bases at V and 3 bases at J, with 14 bases between the two ends. CDR3 nucleotides: TGCGCCAGCAGCCGTGGCGGAGAGAGAACAGATACGCAGTATTTT. It specifies CASSRGGERTDTQYF.

V gene TRBV10-3 combines with J gene TRBJ1-2; no reliable D call. The length of the CDR3 is 13 residues. CDR1 and CDR2 from the germline V gene are ENHRY and SYGVKD. Trimming stripped 1 base from V and 5 bases from J, with 8 bases between. This chain's CDR3 is CAISELDSYGYTF. The CDR3 region has the DNA TGTGCCATCAGTGAGTTGGACTCTTATGGCTACACCTTC.

In this sample, this clonotype turned up a few times. The rearrangement joins TRBV7-2 to TRBJ1-5; D gene ambiguous. Germline assignment: CDR1 SGHTA and CDR2 FQGNSA. V lost 1 base and J lost 4, with 11 bases in between. The CDR3 has 15 amino acids. CDR3: CASSLDPPGNQPQHF. Here the CDR3 DNA reads TGTGCCAGCAGCTTAGACCCTCCGGGGAATCAGCCCCAGCATTTT.

This clonotype was observed many times. The CDR3 region has the DNA TGTGCCAGCACCCTGAGACCCCCGAGGGACAATGAGCAGTTCTTC. Translation: CASTLRPPRDNEQFF. V gene TRBV28 combines with J gene TRBJ2-1, with a possible D match to TRBD2 (5 bases). The V gene lost 7 bases and the J gene lost 5 bases, with 18 bases spanning the gap. There are 15 residues in the CDR3. CDR1 is MDHEN and CDR2 is SYDVKM in the germline V gene. Full variable domain (outside the CDR3, taken from reference TRBV28 and TRBJ2-1): DVKVTQSSRYLVKRTGEKVFLECVQDMDHENMFWYRQDPGLGLRLIYFSYDVKMKEKGDIPEGYSVSREKKERFSLILESASTNQTSMYLCASTLRPPRDNEQFFGPGTRLTVL.

This clonotype was seen at least ten times. The rearrangement uses TRBV20-1 and TRBJ1-5; perhaps TRBD1 as D (6 bases). The CDR3 length is 12 residues. From germline, CDR1 is DFQATT and CDR2 SNEGSKA (reference sequence). V was trimmed by 4 bases and J by 7 bases, leaving 11 bases between them. CDR3 in DNA: TGCAGTGCTAAAACAGGGAGACAGCCCCAGCATTTT. Translation gives CSAKTGRQPQHF.

This clonotype has a handful of counts. This chain uses TRBV6-6 with TRBJ2-6; no clear D. Germline assignment: CDR1 MNHNY and CDR2 SVGAGI (reference sequence). The CDR3 contains 15 residues. Trimming pared 2 bases from V and 0 bases from J, leaving 5 bases between. The chain's CDR3 is CASSYATSGANVLTF. For the CDR3, the DNA is TGTGCCAGCAGTTACGCCACCTCTGGGGCCAACGTCCTGACTTTC.

This clonotype was counted many times. V is TRBV7-9 and J is TRBJ1-1, with 8 bases lining up with TRBD1. V dropped 1 base and J dropped 2; count of bases not matched to a gene: 6. The CDR3 covers 16 residues. CDR1 is SEHNR, CDR2 FQNEAQ, per germline (reference sequence). CDR3: CASSLGVSGGNTEAFF. For the CDR3, the DNA is TGTGCCAGCAGCTTAGGGGTCTCAGGGGGCAACACTGAAGCTTTCTTT. Full variable domain (rest looked up from reference TRBV7-9 and TRBJ1-1): DTGVSQNPRHKITKRGQNVTFRCDPISEHNRLYWYRQTLGQGPEFLTYFQNEAQLEKSRLLSDRFSAERPKGSFSTLEIQRTEQGDSAMYLCASSLGVSGGNTEAFFGQGTRLTVV.

This clonotype was detected ten times or more. The chain links TRBV7-2 to TRBJ2-1; D unclear. The CDR3 sequence is 15 residues long. The germline CDR1 and CDR2 sequences are SGHTA and FQGNSA. Trimming cost V 2 bases and J 9 bases, with 17 bases left between them. In nucleotides, the CDR3 is TGTGCCAGCAGCTTATCCCTAAAGTCAGGCGGTGAGCAGTTCTTC. It specifies CASSLSLKSGGEQFF.

Ten or more counts support this clonotype. The V call is TRBV29-1, the J call TRBJ1-5, with 8 bases aligning to TRBD1. This CDR3 contains 13 residues. With V trimmed by 6 bases and J by 6 bases, 7 bases remained unmatched. The germline gives CDR1 SQVTM, CDR2 ANQGSEA. CDR3 in DNA: TGCAGCGTACGAGACAGGGGCGGTCAGCCCCAGCATTTT. Translated, it gives CSVRDRGGQPQHF. The complete variable domain, with remaining parts taken from reference TRBV29-1 and TRBJ1-5, reads SAVISQKPSRDICQRGTSLTIQCQVDSQVTMMFWYRQQPGQSLTLIATANQGSEATYESGFVIDKFPISRPNLTFSTLTVSNMSPEDSSIYLCSVRDRGGQPQHFGDGTRLSIL.

This clonotype was counted between two and nine times. In DNA form, the CDR3 reads TGTGCCAGCAGCTTAGATAGTTGGGGGACTAGCGGGTCATCCTCCTACGAGCAGTACTTC. Encoded protein: CASSLDSWGTSGSSSYEQYF. V and J are TRBV11-2 and TRBJ2-7, with 12 bases that match TRBD2. The CDR3 consists of 20 residues. Unmatched junction bases numbered 12, after V lost 0 bases and J lost 0 bases. Germline V lookup: CDR1 SGHAT, CDR2 FQNNGV.

This clonotype appeared a single time. The genes are TRBV12-3 or TRBV12-4 and TRBJ2-3; D call uncertain. V lost 2 bases, J lost 2 bases, and 11 bases lay in between. The CDR3 contains 15 residues. The CDR3 bases are TGTGCCAGCAGTTTAAGAACTTCCTCCACAGATACGCAGTATTTT. Its translation is CASSLRTSSTDTQYF.

This clonotype has ten or more counts. V gene TRBV7-3 combines with J gene TRBJ1-2; 8 bases agree with TRBD1. This CDR3 spans 15 amino acids. Germline V CDR1 and CDR2: SGHTA, FQGTGA. V was pared by 5 bases and J by 7 bases, with 12 bases of the junction left unmatched. The CDR3 sequence is CASSPLPLQGGGYTF. Written as DNA, the CDR3 is TGTGCCAGCAGCCCCCTCCCTCTACAGGGGGGTGGCTACACCTTC.

This chain joins TRBV30 and TRBJ2-1; 10 positions agree with TRBD1. In germline, CDR1 is GTSNPN, CDR2 SVGIG (reference sequence). This CDR3 contains 12 residues. V dropped 3 bases and J dropped 12; count of bases not matched to a gene: 5. This CDR3 reads CAWRADRGRQFF. CDR3 nucleotides: TGTGCCTGGAGGGCAGACAGGGGGCGGCAGTTCTTC.

This clonotype came up many times. The chain joins TRBV6-1 to TRBJ1-4, with TRBD1 as a possible D gene (5 bases). There are 14 residues in the CDR3. The germline V gene has CDR1 MNHNS and CDR2 SASEGT. V lost 6 bases and J lost 4, with 12 bases in between. The CDR3 loop is CASRGDANNEKLFF. In DNA form, the CDR3 reads TGTGCCAGCAGAGGGGACGCGAATAATGAAAAACTGTTTTTT.

Many counts were recorded for this clonotype. The J gene is TRBJ1-2, the V gene TRBV15; no reliable D call. The CDR3 contains 14 residues. Germline assignment: CDR1 LNHNV and CDR2 YYDKDF (reference sequence). V was cut by 0 bases and J by 2 bases, with 7 bases left in between. This chain's CDR3 is CATSRDAANYGYTF. The DNA of the CDR3 is TGTGCCACCAGCAGAGATGCAGCCAACTATGGCTACACCTTC.